This T cell receptor (beta chain) was identified in a study of memory CD4+ T cells and cytomegalovirus serostatus. Study context: Healthy Belgian adult donors included about 10 CMV-positive and approximately 25 CMV-negative people.

Profiling relied on immunoSEQ multiplex PCR, and the TCRdb table lists in-frame clones only, not all of them. The sample contains some 65,000 clones, 80% of which appear only once. V was cut by 6 bases and J by 1 base, with 13 bases left in between. The CDR3 contains 14 residues. Germline CDR1 SNHLY, CDR2 FYNNEI. Single viable CD3+CD4+CD8-CD45RO+ cells were sorted as the memory CD4+ T cells. The specimen was memory CD4+ T cells from blood. The rearrangement uses TRBV2 and TRBJ2-7; TRBD2 is a possible D gene (6 bases). The TCR sequence derives from an adult in good health and CMV-seronegative. Some clones in this sample may be carry-over from other donors' samples. The CDR3 here is CASRAGTHSYEQYF. The CDR3 DNA is TGTGCCAGCAGAGCCGGGACTCATTCCTACGAGCAGTACTTC.